The present T cell receptor (beta chain) was sequenced within a study of T cells in Graves' hyperthyroidism and ophthalmopathy. Study-level information: At the time of initial diagnosis and before any treatment, peripheral blood was collected.

Among the patients, aged 18 to 65, hyperthyroidism was newly diagnosed and had lasted under 2 months. The V and J ends lost 6 bases and 2 bases respectively, with 14 bases between them. The length of the CDR3 is 14 residues. Germline CDR1 reads SGHTA; CDR2 reads FQGNSA. Study-wide results and caveats: Most clonotypes that expanded in the thyroid above 0.001 also showed up in blood.

Amplification of TCR beta CDR3 regions used RNA as the template. The HTBI primer set was used in a first-round RT-PCR of the TCR CDR3. Each CDR3 protein is one row after TCRdb ran MiXCR on the multiplex PCR reads. This sample carries some 800,000 distinct CDR3 sequences, 38% of them seen once, and the ten largest clones take around 10%. Concerning this clonotype itself: Antigen unknown.

The receptor comes from a man between 18 and 35 years old with Graves' hyperthyroidism. Specimen: blood. The chain employs TRBV7-2 and TRBJ2-7, with D unclear. CDR3 nucleotides: TGTGCCAGCAGTCCAGACACTGACCCCTACGAGCAGTACTTC. It encodes CASSPDTDPYEQYF.